This T cell receptor beta chain was profiled in a study of T cell repertoires in ileal Crohn's disease. Data came from immunoSEQ multiplex PCR; TCRdb stores just in-frame clones and leaves some out. The table has 15,000 to 20,000 clones, roughly 91% seen once; the top ten hold around 3.2%. Trimming removed 3 bases from V and 3 bases from J; junction bases left unmatched: 8. CDR1 LGHNA and CDR2 YNFKEQ come from the germline V gene. The CDR3 extends over 15 amino acids. The V gene is TRBV4-2, the J gene TRBJ2-7, with 7 bases identical to TRBD1. This clonotype originated in an adult with Crohn's disease. The sequencing sample was made of ileal tissue. The CDR3 DNA reads as TGTGCCAGCAGCCACTCGACAGGGCCCTTCTACGAGCAGTACTTC. Translating gives CASSHSTGPFYEQYF.